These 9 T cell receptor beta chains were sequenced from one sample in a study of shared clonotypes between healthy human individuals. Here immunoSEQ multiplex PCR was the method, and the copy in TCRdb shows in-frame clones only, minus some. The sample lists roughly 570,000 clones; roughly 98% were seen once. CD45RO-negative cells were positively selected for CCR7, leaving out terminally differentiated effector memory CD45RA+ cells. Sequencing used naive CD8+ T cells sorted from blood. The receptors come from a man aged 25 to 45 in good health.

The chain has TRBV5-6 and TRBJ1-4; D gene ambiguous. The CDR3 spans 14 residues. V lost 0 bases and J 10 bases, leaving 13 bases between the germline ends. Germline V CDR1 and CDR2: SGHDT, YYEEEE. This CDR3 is CASSLALERAKLFF. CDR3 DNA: TGTGCCAGCAGCTTGGCCCTAGAGAGGGCAAAACTGTTTTTT.

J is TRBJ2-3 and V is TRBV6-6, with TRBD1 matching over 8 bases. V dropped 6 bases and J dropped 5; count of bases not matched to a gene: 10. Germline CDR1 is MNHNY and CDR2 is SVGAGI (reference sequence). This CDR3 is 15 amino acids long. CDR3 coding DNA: TGTGCCAGCAGCACTACGACAGGGGTGGGAGATACGCAGTATTTT. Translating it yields CASSTTTGVGDTQYF.

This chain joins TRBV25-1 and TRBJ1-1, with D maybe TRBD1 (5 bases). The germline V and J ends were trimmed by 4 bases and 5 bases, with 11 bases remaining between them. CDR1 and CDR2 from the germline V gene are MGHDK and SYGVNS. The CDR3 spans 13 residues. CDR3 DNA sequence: TGTGCCAGCAGTGTGGGGCGCGCTACTGAAGCTTTCTTT. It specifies CASSVGRATEAFF.

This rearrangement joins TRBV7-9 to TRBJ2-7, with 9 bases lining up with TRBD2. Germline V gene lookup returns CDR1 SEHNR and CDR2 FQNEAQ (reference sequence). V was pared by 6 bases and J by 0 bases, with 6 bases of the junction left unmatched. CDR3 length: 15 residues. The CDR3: CASSSVSGSSYEQYF. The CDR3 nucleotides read TGTGCCAGCAGTTCCGTTAGCGGGAGCTCCTACGAGCAGTACTTC.

The chain's CDR3 is CASSFYEGASYGYTF. CDR3 coding DNA: TGTGCCAGCAGCTTTTATGAGGGCGCGAGCTATGGCTACACCTTC. This chain uses TRBV7-2 with TRBJ1-2, with no clear D. V lost 3 bases, J lost 4 bases, and 15 bases lay in between. CDR3 length: 15 residues. CDR1 and CDR2 from the germline V gene are SGHTA and FQGNSA.

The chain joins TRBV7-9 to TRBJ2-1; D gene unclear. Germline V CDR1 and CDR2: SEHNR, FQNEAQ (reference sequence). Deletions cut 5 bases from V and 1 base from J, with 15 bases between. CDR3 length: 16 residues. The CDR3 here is CASSPRSRLSYNEQFF. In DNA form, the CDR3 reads TGTGCCAGCAGCCCTAGGAGCAGGCTGTCCTACAATGAGCAGTTCTTC.

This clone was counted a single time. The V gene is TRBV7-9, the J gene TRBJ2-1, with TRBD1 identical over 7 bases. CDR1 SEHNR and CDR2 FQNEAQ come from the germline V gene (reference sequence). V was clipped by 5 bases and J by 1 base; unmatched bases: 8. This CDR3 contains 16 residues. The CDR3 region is CASSHNRGSSYNEQFF. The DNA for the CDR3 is TGTGCCAGCAGCCATAACAGGGGTTCGTCCTACAATGAGCAGTTCTTC.

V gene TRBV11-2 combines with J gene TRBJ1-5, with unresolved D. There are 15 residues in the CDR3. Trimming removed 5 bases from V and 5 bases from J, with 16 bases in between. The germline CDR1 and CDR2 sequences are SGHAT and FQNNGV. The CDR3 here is CASSVGPGGYQPQHF. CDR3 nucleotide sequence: TGTGCCAGCAGCGTGGGTCCCGGAGGATATCAGCCCCAGCATTTT.

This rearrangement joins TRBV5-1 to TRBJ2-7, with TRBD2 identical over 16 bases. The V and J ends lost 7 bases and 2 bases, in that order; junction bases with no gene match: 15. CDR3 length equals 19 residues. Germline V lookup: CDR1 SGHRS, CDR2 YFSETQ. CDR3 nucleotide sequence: TGCGCCAGCCTACCGGCGGGACTAGCGGGAGGGCCTTCCCCCTACGAGCAGTACTTC. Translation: CASLPAGLAGGPSPYEQYF.